The 23 T cell receptor beta chains listed next were all sequenced from one sample in a study of control samples from healthy donors and cancer patients. Using immunoSEQ multiplex PCR, the repertoire was profiled, and TCRdb retains in-frame clones only, with some absent. The data contain roughly 92,000 clones, around 87% of them singletons. Sequenced sample: blood. Every receptor here comes from a woman aged 50 to 60 in good health.

The rearrangement links TRBV5-6 to TRBJ2-4, with a possible D match to TRBD1 (6 bases). Germline CDR1 reads SGHDT; CDR2 reads YYEEEE. Trimming removed 0 bases at V and 8 bases at J, with 18 bases between. This CDR3 contains 16 residues. The DNA for the CDR3 is TGTGCCAGCAGCTTGGATCGGCAGGGGAGCACGGACATTCAGTACTTC. Translation: CASSLDRQGSTDIQYF.

The gene calls are TRBV15 and TRBJ2-1; tentatively, D is TRBD1 (6 bases). This CDR3 has 14 amino acids. The germline V gene encodes CDR1 LNHNV and CDR2 YYDKDF (reference sequence). The ends were cut back, 4 bases at V and 10 bases at J, with 17 bases in the middle. Written as DNA, the CDR3 is TGTGCCACCAGCACCCGGGACACAGACGGAGAGCAGTTCTTC. This codes for CATSTRDTDGEQFF. Full variable domain (missing parts from reference TRBV15 and TRBJ2-1): DAMVIQNPRYQVTQFGKPVTLSCSQTLNHNVMYWYQQKSSQAPKLLFHYYDKDFNNEADTPDNFQSRRPNTSFCFLDIRSPGLGDTAMYLCATSTRDTDGEQFFGPGTRLTVL.

The rearrangement uses TRBV18 and TRBJ2-3, with a possible D match to TRBD2 (5 bases). This CDR3 comprises 20 residues. Trimming took off 5 bases at V and 4 bases at J, with 31 bases between the two ends. Looked up from germline, CDR1 is KGHSH and CDR2 is LQKENI. CDR3 in amino acids: CASSALSGHGVRPVADTQYF. The CDR3 DNA follows: TGTGCCAGCTCAGCCTTAAGCGGTCACGGGGTACGCCCCGTAGCAGATACGCAGTATTTT.

The V call is TRBV7-6, the J call TRBJ2-3; D might be TRBD1 (6 bases). CDR3 length: 17 residues. Per germline, CDR1 SGHVS and CDR2 FNYEAQ. V dropped 1 base and J dropped 3 bases, with 17 bases sitting between them. CDR3: CASSLVGGAAGTDTQYF. CDR3 nucleotides: TGTGCCAGCAGCTTAGTTGGGGGCGCCGCTGGGACAGATACGCAGTATTTT.

The chain has TRBV28 and TRBJ1-2; D is uncertain. V lost 4 bases to trimming and J lost 2 bases, with 17 bases between them. The CDR3 is 16 amino acids. CDR1 and CDR2 (germline): MDHEN, SYDVKM. The CDR3 DNA follows: TGTGCCAGCAGTTCTCCGGCAGGCGTCACCAACTATGGCTACACCTTC. Its translation: CASSSPAGVTNYGYTF.

The V call is TRBV2, the J call TRBJ1-3, with D possibly being TRBD1 (5 bases). Trimming took 2 bases from V and 0 from J, leaving 14 bases between them. Germline CDR1 SNHLY, CDR2 FYNNEI. CDR3 length: 17 amino acids. The CDR3 protein is CASSEMGQSNSGNTIYF. The CDR3 DNA sequence: TGTGCCAGCAGTGAAATGGGGCAGTCAAACTCTGGAAACACCATATATTTT.

The sample holds one count of this clone. This sequence joins TRBV7-9 and TRBJ1-2; 8 bases match TRBD1. Germline V lookup: CDR1 SEHNR, CDR2 FQNEAQ (reference sequence). The CDR3 is made up of 13 amino acids. The V and J ends lost 4 bases and 8 bases, in that order; junction bases with no gene match: 6. CDR3 loop: CASSSDRGSGYTF. CDR3 coding DNA: TGTGCCAGCAGCTCCGACAGGGGAAGCGGCTACACCTTC.

The chain couples TRBV5-1 to TRBJ1-1, with a possible D match to TRBD1 (6 bases). Trimming removed 4 bases from V and 6 bases from J, with 16 bases in between. The germline V gene encodes CDR1 SGHRS and CDR2 YFSETQ. The CDR3 length is 14 residues. This CDR3 reads CASSLDSNNAEAFF. CDR3 DNA sequence: TGCGCCAGCAGCCTGGACAGCAATAACGCTGAAGCTTTCTTT. The full variable domain, completed using reference TRBV5-1 and TRBJ1-1, is KAGVTQTPRYLIKTRGQQVTLSCSPISGHRSVSWYQQTPGQGLQFLFEYFSETQRNKGNFPGRFSGRQFSNSRSEMNVSTLELGDSALYLCASSLDSNNAEAFFGQGTRLTVV.

This chain connects TRBV28 to TRBJ2-7, with D possibly being TRBD2 (5 bases). V was cut by 6 bases and J by 3 bases, with 15 bases left in between. Germline V gene lookup returns CDR1 MDHEN and CDR2 SYDVKM. The CDR3 covers 14 residues. The CDR3 DNA is TGTGCCAGCAGCCCCCCCAGACGGGGCTACGAGCAGTACTTC. Its translation: CASSPPRRGYEQYF. Complete variable domain (other parts from reference TRBV28 and TRBJ2-7): DVKVTQSSRYLVKRTGEKVFLECVQDMDHENMFWYRQDPGLGLRLIYFSYDVKMKEKGDIPEGYSVSREKKERFSLILESASTNQTSMYLCASSPPRRGYEQYFGPGTRLTVT.

The genes are TRBV15 and TRBJ1-6; D gene unclear. The V end lost 2 bases, the J end lost 13 bases, and 15 bases lay between the germline ends. The CDR3 is 14 amino acids. Germline loops: CDR1 LNHNV, CDR2 YYDKDF (reference sequence). Here the CDR3 DNA reads TGTGCCACCAGCAGATCTGGAGGGAGCAGGCCCCTCCACTTT. Its translation: CATSRSGGSRPLHF.

V gene TRBV4-2 combines with J gene TRBJ2-7; 10 bases align to TRBD1. Germline CDR1 and CDR2: LGHNA and YNFKEQ. The CDR3 contains 18 residues. V dropped 7 bases and J dropped 0; count of bases not matched to a gene: 15. CDR3 nucleotide sequence: TGTGCCAGCACCGCCGGGACAGGGGCCCCTTCTCGCTCCTACGAGCAGTACTTC. Translating it yields CASTAGTGAPSRSYEQYF.

The rearrangement uses TRBV28 and TRBJ2-7; 8 nucleotides match TRBD1. The V gene's germline CDR1 is MDHEN and CDR2 SYDVKM. CDR3 length: 13 amino acids. J gave up 4 bases and V 7 bases, and 6 bases lay outside the gene matches. CDR3 DNA: TGTGCCAGCACCGGACAGGGCCTATACGAGCAGTACTTC. This codes for CASTGQGLYEQYF.

This chain links TRBV5-4 with TRBJ2-7; 9 bases fit TRBD2. Germline V gives CDR1 SGHNT, CDR2 YYREEE (reference sequence). With V trimmed by 0 bases and J by 4 bases, 8 bases remained unmatched. This CDR3 spans 16 amino acids. CDR3 sequence: CASSLEVSGGKYEQYF. The CDR3 coding sequence is TGTGCCAGCAGCTTGGAGGTTAGCGGGGGAAAATACGAGCAGTACTTC. Based on the CDR3 plus reference TRBV5-4 and TRBJ2-7, the full variable domain is ETGVTQSPTHLIKTRGQQVTLRCSSQSGHNTVSWYQQALGQGPQFIFQYYREEENGRGNFPPRFSGLQFPNYSSELNVNALELDDSALYLCASSLEVSGGKYEQYFGPGTRLTVT.

This rearrangement joins TRBV11-3 to TRBJ2-7; maybe TRBD1 (6 bases). This CDR3 has 15 residues. Germline V gene lookup returns CDR1 SGHNT and CDR2 YENEEA. Deletions cut 5 bases from V and 2 bases from J, with 16 bases between. CDR3 loop: CASSPNRVIAYEQYF. In DNA form, the CDR3 reads TGTGCCAGCAGCCCCAACAGGGTGATAGCCTACGAGCAGTACTTC.

The CDR3 nucleotides read TGTGCCAGCAGCCCCCGGGACAGACGCTATGAGCAGTTCTTC. Translation gives CASSPRDRRYEQFF. This chain links TRBV7-9 with TRBJ2-1, with 7 bases fitting TRBD1. This CDR3 comprises 14 residues. V lost 5 bases to trimming and J lost 8 bases; unmatched junction nucleotides: 9. CDR1 is SEHNR and CDR2 is FQNEAQ in the germline V gene (reference sequence).

V usage is TRBV5-6 and J usage is TRBJ2-3; 7 nucleotides match TRBD1. Trimming removed 4 bases from V and 6 bases from J; junction bases left unmatched: 11. The CDR3 is 15 residues long. Looked up from germline, CDR1 is SGHDT and CDR2 is YYEEEE. CDR3 residues: CASSQGDSFLDTQYF. Here the CDR3 DNA reads TGTGCCAGCAGCCAGGGGGACAGCTTCTTGGATACGCAGTATTTT.

The rearrangement joins TRBV28 to TRBJ1-3; TRBD1 is a possible D gene (5 bases). CDR3 size: 15 residues. V gave up 3 bases and J gave up 2 bases, with 11 bases separating them. Germline lookup yields CDR1 MDHEN and CDR2 SYDVKM. In DNA, the CDR3 is TGTGCCAGCAGTTTCTCTTGGGGGACTGGAAACACCATATATTTT. Residues: CASSFSWGTGNTIYF.

The J gene is TRBJ2-1, the V gene TRBV19; 10 bases match TRBD2. CDR3 length: 14 amino acids. Losses at the gene ends were 6 bases for V and 8 bases for J; bases not matched to a gene: 7. Germline CDR1 reads LNHDA; CDR2 reads SQIVND (reference sequence). The CDR3 is CASSITSGMHEQFF. The CDR3 DNA follows: TGTGCCAGTAGCATCACTAGCGGGATGCATGAGCAGTTCTTC.

The genes are TRBV19 and TRBJ2-6; TRBD1 agrees at 7 bases. The germline CDR1 and CDR2 sequences are LNHDA and SQIVND (reference sequence). V lost 3 bases, J lost 4 bases, and 9 bases stayed unmatched. The CDR3 sequence is 17 residues long. CDR3 nucleotide sequence: TGTGCCAGTAGTATTCCCCCCGACAGGGCCGGGGCCAACGTCCTGACTTTC. Protein sequence: CASSIPPDRAGANVLTF.

This clone was found once. V gene TRBV5-1 combines with J gene TRBJ1-3; 11 bases fit TRBD1. J gave up 0 bases and V 3 bases, and 2 bases lay outside the gene matches. The CDR3 totals 16 residues. Germline CDR1 and CDR2: SGHRS and YFSETQ. Here the CDR3 reads CASSWGTGGSGNTIYF. The DNA for the CDR3 is TGCGCCAGCAGCTGGGGGACAGGGGGCTCTGGAAACACCATATATTTT.

The chain recombines TRBV6-5 with TRBJ2-1; 7 bases are a match to TRBD2. There are 15 residues in the CDR3. The germline V gene has CDR1 MNHEY and CDR2 SVGAGI. Germline trimming cut 5 bases from V and 0 bases from J; bases unmatched to any gene: 4. DNA of the CDR3: TGTGCCAGCAGTCTAGCGGTTCCCTCCTACAATGAGCAGTTCTTC. Translation: CASSLAVPSYNEQFF.

The V gene is TRBV30, the J gene TRBJ2-5; TRBD2 matches 9 bases. J was trimmed by 9 bases and V by 1 base; bases with no gene match: 15. Germline loops: CDR1 GTSNPN, CDR2 SVGIG (reference sequence). The CDR3 covers 16 residues. CDR3 sequence (DNA): TGTGCCTGGAGTGGACTAGCGGCAATACCATCCAGGGCCCAGTACTTC. This translates into CAWSGLAAIPSRAQYF.

As concerns this clone: Other DNA sequences in the same sample also yield this CDR3. This chain links TRBV12-3 or TRBV12-4 with TRBJ1-3; no definite D call. The CDR3 runs to 13 residues. The germline V and J ends were trimmed by 2 bases and 1 base, with 3 bases remaining between them. The CDR3 reads CASSLSSGNTIYF. The DNA of the CDR3 is TGTGCCAGCAGTTTATCGTCTGGAAACACCATATATTTT.